This TCR beta chain is from a study of immune heterogeneity within non-small cell lung tumors. Study-wide points: Each patient's tumor sites shared recurring identical dominant CDR3 beta clonotypes, and individual sites also carried their own high-frequency clones. Comparison across individual patients showed largely distinct high-frequency T-cell receptor beta clonotypes.

About this clonotype itself: Its antigen is unknown. A read error may account for a junction end that differs from germline.

Bulk tumor genomic DNA, roughly 660 ng per sample, was used as template. Several biopsies were spaced far apart within each primary tumor and obtained as surgery took place. Patients underwent curative surgery for non-small cell lung cancer (untreated and newly diagnosed). Every donor was a newly diagnosed non-small cell lung cancer patient having surgery with curative intent. In germline, CDR1 is KGHSH, CDR2 LQKENI. The CDR3 length is 16 residues. TCR beta CDR3 regions came from multiplex PCR with 32 forward V and 13 reverse J primers. MiXCR, applied by TCRdb to the multiplex PCR reads, yields one record per CDR3 protein. The data contain about 22,000 distinct CDR3 sequences, more than 25% of them singletons.

The sequenced material came from lung tumor tissue. This TCR came from a man aged 35-49 years with non-small cell lung cancer. This chain uses TRBV18 with TRBJ1-2, with D possibly matching TRBD1 (5 bases). The CDR3 region has the DNA TGTGTCAGCTCGCTCAATCCGGGACGGTTGAATAATGACTACACCTTC. Its protein is CVSSLNPGRLNNDYTF.